This T cell receptor (beta chain) originates from a study of T cell responses to AZD1222 COVID-19 vaccine. The study's findings and limits: White British ancestry dominated among donors, who included more females, and clonal diversity was possibly underestimated. Once two AZD1222 doses were given, Spike-specific TCR breadth and depth went up.

Generated by immunoSEQ multiplex PCR, the TCRdb table keeps only in-frame clones and is missing some. The profile shows around 200,000 clones, 85% to 90% of them singletons. A note on this clone: Its antigen is still unknown. Germline is not matched at one junction end, which may reflect a read error.

This TCR derives from an adult who received the AZD1222 COVID-19 vaccine. Sequenced material: peripheral blood, taken 28 days after the second AZD1222 dose.

The CDR3 here is CASSQGGSRHTGELFF. The CDR3 DNA is TGTGCTAGCAGCCAGGGGGGCAGCAGACACACCGGGGAGCTGTTTTTT. The rearrangement uses TRBV7-7 and TRBJ2-2; D is possibly TRBD1 (7 bases). The CDR3 length is 16 residues. Germline V gives CDR1 SSHAT, CDR2 FNYEAQ (reference sequence).